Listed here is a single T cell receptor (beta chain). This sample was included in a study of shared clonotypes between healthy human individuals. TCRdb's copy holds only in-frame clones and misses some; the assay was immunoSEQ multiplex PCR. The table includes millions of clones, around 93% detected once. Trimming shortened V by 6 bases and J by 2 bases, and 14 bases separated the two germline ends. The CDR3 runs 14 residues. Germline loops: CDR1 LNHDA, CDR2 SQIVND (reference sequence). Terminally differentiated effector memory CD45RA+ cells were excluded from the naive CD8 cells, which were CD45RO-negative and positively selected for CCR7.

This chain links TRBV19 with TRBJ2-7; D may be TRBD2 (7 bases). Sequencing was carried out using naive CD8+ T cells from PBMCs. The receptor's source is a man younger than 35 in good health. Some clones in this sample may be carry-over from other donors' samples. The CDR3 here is CASSEGGGPYEQYF. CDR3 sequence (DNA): TGTGCCAGTAGCGAGGGAGGGGGTCCCTACGAGCAGTACTTC.